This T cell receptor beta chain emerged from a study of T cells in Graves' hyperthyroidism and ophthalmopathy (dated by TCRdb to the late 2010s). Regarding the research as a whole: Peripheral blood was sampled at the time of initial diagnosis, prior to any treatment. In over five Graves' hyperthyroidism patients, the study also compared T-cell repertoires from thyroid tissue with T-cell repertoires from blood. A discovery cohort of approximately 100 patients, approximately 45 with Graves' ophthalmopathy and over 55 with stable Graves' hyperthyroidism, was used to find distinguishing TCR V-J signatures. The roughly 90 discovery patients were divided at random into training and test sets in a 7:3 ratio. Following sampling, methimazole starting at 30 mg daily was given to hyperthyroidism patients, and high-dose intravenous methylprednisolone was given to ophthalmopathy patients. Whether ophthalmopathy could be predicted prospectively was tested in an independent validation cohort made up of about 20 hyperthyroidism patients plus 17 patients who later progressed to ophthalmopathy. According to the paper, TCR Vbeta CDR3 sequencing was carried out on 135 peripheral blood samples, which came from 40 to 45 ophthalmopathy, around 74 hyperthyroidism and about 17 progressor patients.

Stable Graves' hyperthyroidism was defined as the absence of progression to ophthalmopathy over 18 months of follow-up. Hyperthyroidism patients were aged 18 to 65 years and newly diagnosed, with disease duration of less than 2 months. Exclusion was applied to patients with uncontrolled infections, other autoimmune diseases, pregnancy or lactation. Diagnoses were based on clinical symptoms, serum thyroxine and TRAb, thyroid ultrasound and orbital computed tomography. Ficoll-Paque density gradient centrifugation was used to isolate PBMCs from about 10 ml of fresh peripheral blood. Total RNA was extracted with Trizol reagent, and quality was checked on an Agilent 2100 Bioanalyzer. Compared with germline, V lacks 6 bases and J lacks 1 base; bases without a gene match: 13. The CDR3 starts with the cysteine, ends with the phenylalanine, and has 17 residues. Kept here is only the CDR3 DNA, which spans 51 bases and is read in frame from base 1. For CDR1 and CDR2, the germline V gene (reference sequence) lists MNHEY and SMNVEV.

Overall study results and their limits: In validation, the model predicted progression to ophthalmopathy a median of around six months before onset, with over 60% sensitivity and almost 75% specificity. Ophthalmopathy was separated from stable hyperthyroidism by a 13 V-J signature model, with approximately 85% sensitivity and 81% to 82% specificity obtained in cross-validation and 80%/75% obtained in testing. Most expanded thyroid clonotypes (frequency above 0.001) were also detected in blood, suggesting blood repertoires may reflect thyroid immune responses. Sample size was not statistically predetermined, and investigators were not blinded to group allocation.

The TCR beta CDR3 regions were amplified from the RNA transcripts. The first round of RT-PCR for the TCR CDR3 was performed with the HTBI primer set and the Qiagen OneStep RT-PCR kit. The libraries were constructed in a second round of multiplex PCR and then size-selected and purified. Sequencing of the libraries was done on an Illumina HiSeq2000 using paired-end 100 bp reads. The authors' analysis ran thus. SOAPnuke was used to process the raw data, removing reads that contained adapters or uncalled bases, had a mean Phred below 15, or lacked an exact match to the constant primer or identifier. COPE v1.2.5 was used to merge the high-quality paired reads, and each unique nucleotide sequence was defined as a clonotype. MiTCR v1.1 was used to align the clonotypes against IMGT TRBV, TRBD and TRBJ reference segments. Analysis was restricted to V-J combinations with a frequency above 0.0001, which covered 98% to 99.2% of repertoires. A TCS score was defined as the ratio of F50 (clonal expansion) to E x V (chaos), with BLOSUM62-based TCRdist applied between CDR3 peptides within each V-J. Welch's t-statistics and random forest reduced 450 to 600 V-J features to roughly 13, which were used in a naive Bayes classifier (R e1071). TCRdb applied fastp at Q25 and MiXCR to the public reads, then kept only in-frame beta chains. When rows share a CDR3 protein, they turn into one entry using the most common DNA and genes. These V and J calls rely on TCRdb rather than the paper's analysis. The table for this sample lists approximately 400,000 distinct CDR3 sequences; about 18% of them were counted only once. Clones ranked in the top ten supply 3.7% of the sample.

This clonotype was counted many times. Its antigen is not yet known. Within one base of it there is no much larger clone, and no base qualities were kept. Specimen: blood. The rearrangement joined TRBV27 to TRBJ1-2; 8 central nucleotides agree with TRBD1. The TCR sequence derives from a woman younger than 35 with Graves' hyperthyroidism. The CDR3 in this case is CASSLTPSTGVNYGYTF. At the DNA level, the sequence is TGTGCCAGCAGCCTTACGCCCTCGACAGGGGTTAACTATGGCTACACCTTC.